The T cell receptor beta chain described here comes from a study of regulatory T cells in long-lasting Graves disease. Specified time point: newly diagnosed GD, antithyroid drugs for less than 3 months. Construction of the TCR library relied on RNA isolated from PBMCs. Diagnosing Graves' disease relied on the American Thyroid Association guidelines. Patients hailed from an endocrinology department in Xi'an, China. Investigators prepared the TCR beta libraries by applying iRepertoire HTBI primers and Arm-PCR of CDR3 regions. From the multiplex PCR reads, TCRdb called clonotypes with MiXCR, one entry per CDR3 protein. Among about 620,000 distinct CDR3 sequences listed, around 15% were seen once. V dropped 1 base and J dropped 4; count of bases not matched to a gene: 4. CDR3 length: 15 amino acids. Germline V lookup: CDR1 MNHEY, CDR2 SMNVEV (reference sequence). At least ten counts were recorded for this clonotype.

These data also formed part of another study, on T cells in Graves' hyperthyroidism and ophthalmopathy. This second report adds: Diagnoses were made from clinical symptoms, serum measures (thyroxine and TRAb), thyroid ultrasound and orbital computed tomography.

The clonotype was recovered from a woman aged 25 to 39 with Graves disease. V and J are TRBV27 and TRBJ2-7; 10 nucleotides match TRBD1. The sequencing here drew on peripheral blood mononuclear cells (PBMCs), taken at new diagnosis, from a patient treated with antithyroid drugs. The chain's CDR3 is CASSLWGTGEYEQYF. In nucleotides, the CDR3 is TGTGCCAGCAGTTTATGGGGGACAGGGGAATACGAGCAGTACTTC.